This TCR beta chain was captured by sequencing in a study of CD8 T cells in ankylosing spondylitis. TCR beta libraries were made by quantitative 5'-RACE with molecular barcodes. TCRdb reanalysed the 5' RACE reads using MiXCR and keeps one entry per CDR3 protein. The data show about 480,000 distinct CDR3 sequences, about 15% seen once. The sample holds many counts of this clonotype. Its target is unknown. Study observations and caveats: One TCR beta motif, made up of 7 or 8 highly homologous variants, appeared characteristic of ankylosing spondylitis blood. Existing reports had already noted some motif variants in reactive arthritis synovial fluid and blood.

The CDR3 contains 14 residues. The V gene end was trimmed by 5 bases and the J gene end by 5 bases; junction bases not matched to a gene: 5. Germline V lookup: CDR1 SGHAT, CDR2 FQNNGV. The chain uses TRBV11-2 and TRBJ2-1, with 8 bases matching TRBD2. The TCR originated in a male donor with ankylosing spondylitis. The sample taken for sequencing was blood, either unsorted or a sorted T cell fraction (not recorded which). As DNA, the CDR3 is TGTGCCAGCAGCCTTAGCGGGGCGAACAATGAGCAGTTCTTC. It is translated as CASSLSGANNEQFF.